Included here is one T cell receptor beta chain sequence, with context. The PCR was carried out with 60 Vbeta primers and 13 Jbeta primers. Produced via immunoSEQ multiplex PCR; TCRdb's table is partial and in-frame only. The sample table sets out more than 90,000 clones. The CDR3 runs 13 residues. CDR1 and CDR2 from the germline V gene are SGHTA and FQGNSA. V was trimmed by 2 bases and J by 6 bases, leaving 8 bases between them. The sample is drawn from a study of cytomegalovirus exposure and HLA in healthy donors. The sequenced sample consisted of PBMCs. The sequence was obtained from a man aged 25 to 45 in good health and CMV-seronegative. The genes are TRBV7-2 and TRBJ1-5, with D uncertain. The CDR3 nucleotides read TGTGCCAGCAGCTTACAAGCCGGTCAGCCCCAGCATTTT. Translating gives CASSLQAGQPQHF.